Only a few counts were recorded for the clone carrying this T cell receptor beta chain. Its antigen remains unknown. Study observations and caveats: Tumor-infiltrating Treg TCR alpha and beta sequences overlapped most with tumor naive CD4+ T cells, then blood naive. Tumor memory CD4+ T cell TCR gene usage clustered with blood and lymph node memory CD4+ cells and lymph node naive CD4+ cells.

Constant-region reverse primers amplified full-length variable regions, followed by semi-nested Nested Universal Primer A PCR. TCRdb analysed the 5' RACE reads with MiXCR anew, one entry per CDR3 protein. The sample includes approximately 50,000 distinct CDR3 sequences, about a fifth of them seen just once. Cells sorted as Tregs were CD4+, CD25+ and CD127-/low. The CDR3 has 15 amino acids. Germline loops: CDR1 SQVTM, CDR2 ANQGSEA. J gave up 5 bases and V 6 bases, and 8 bases lay outside the gene matches. The clonotype was recovered from a female donor with breast cancer. The chain has TRBV29-1 and TRBJ2-3, with 13 bases matching TRBD2. The sequenced sample consisted of tumor-infiltrating Tregs sorted from the breast tumor. CDR3 in amino acids: CSVHGLAGVVDTQYF. Here the CDR3 DNA reads TGCAGCGTACACGGACTAGCGGGAGTTGTAGATACGCAGTATTTT.